This T cell receptor beta chain is drawn from a study of blood T cell repertoires in COVID-19. Across the study: Some COVID-19 samples were acute and others convalescent; all came from the United States, Italy and Spain. PBMCs, B-cell-depleted T cells, or T cells were the source of the cDNA or gDNA that made up the material.

In the original workflow: The assay estimated nucleated cells by amplifying reference gene primers. This table comes from immunoSEQ multiplex PCR, and its TCRdb copy is limited to in-frame clones, with some not included. The V and J calls and clone size were taken over from that table, and D and trimming were inferred from the DNA. The table lists about 190,000 clones, around nine tenths of them singletons. The source material was peripheral blood. The clonotype originates from a man younger than 40 with acute or convalescent COVID-19.

The CDR3 loop is CASGSASGITGELFF. Written as DNA, the CDR3 is TGTGCTAGTGGTTCGGCTAGCGGGATCACCGGGGAGCTGTTTTTT. This chain connects TRBV12-5 to TRBJ2-2; 9 bases agree with TRBD2. V lost 4 bases, J lost 4 bases, and 4 bases stayed unmatched. The CDR3 is 15 amino acids. CDR1 and CDR2 (germline): LGHNT, FRNRAP.